These 7 T cell receptor beta chains were sequenced from one sample in a study of regulatory dendritic cells for organ transplantation. The table came from immunoSEQ multiplex PCR; TCRdb's copy has only in-frame clones and leaves some out. The repertoire has 25,000 or so clones, roughly 85% of them found once; the top ten carry around 0.1%. The source material was naive CD4+ T cells from blood. Subset given: CD45RA+ naive T cells. The receptors originated from a human donor in good health.

The V gene is TRBV20-1, the J gene TRBJ1-2; D perhaps matches TRBD1 (5 bases). The CDR3 consists of 8 residues. Looked up from germline, CDR1 is DFQATT and CDR2 is SNEGSKA (reference sequence). The V gene lost 8 bases and the J gene lost 8 bases, with 6 bases spanning the gap. The DNA of the CDR3 is TGCAGTCCAGGGGGCTACACCTTC. Translating it yields CSPGGYTF.

The chain recombines TRBV6-5 with TRBJ2-6, with D unresolved. Trimming shortened V by 2 bases and J by 0 bases, and 8 bases separated the two germline ends. Germline lookup yields CDR1 MNHEY and CDR2 SVGAGI. This CDR3 has 16 amino acids. The CDR3 loop is CASSYTAPSGANVLTF. The CDR3 DNA is TGTGCCAGCAGTTACACAGCCCCCTCTGGGGCCAACGTCCTGACTTTC.

V gene TRBV2 combines with J gene TRBJ2-1; TRBD1 matches at 7 bases. The CDR3 runs 16 residues. Per the germline V gene, CDR1 is SNHLY and CDR2 is FYNNEI. Trimming took 10 bases from V and 4 from J; bases not matched to a gene: 16. CDR3 region: CATQRQGGAIYNEQFF. The CDR3 DNA is TGTGCCACACAGAGGCAAGGGGGCGCGATATACAATGAGCAGTTCTTC.

V and J are TRBV28 and TRBJ2-3; TRBD1 aligns across 8 bases. CDR1 and CDR2 from the germline V gene are MDHEN and SYDVKM. This CDR3 spans 15 amino acids. V lost 6 bases, J lost 2 bases, and 7 bases stayed unmatched. CDR3 sequence: CASSNPGQATDTQYF. CDR3 sequence (DNA): TGTGCCAGCAGCAACCCGGGACAGGCCACAGATACGCAGTATTTT.

The chain couples TRBV27 to TRBJ2-3; 9 bases agree with TRBD2. The CDR3 has 17 residues. Germline V lookup: CDR1 MNHEY, CDR2 SMNVEV (reference sequence). With 0 bases clipped from V and 3 bases from J, the junction kept 7 bases outside the gene matches. DNA for the CDR3: TGTGCCAGCAGTTTATCGACGGCGGGGGGGCCGACAGATACGCAGTATTTT. This codes for CASSLSTAGGPTDTQYF.

For the CDR3, the DNA is TGTGCCAGCAGCCTCACTGAGAGCTCCTACAATGAGCAGTTCTTC. As protein: CASSLTESSYNEQFF. The V call is TRBV7-6, the J call TRBJ2-1; no clear D. Between the trimmed V and J ends, which lost 5 bases and 0 bases, there was a span of 11 bases. Germline CDR1 reads SGHVS; CDR2 reads FNYEAQ. This CDR3 spans 15 amino acids.

The rearrangement links TRBV7-9 to TRBJ2-2; D remains unclear. Trimming pared 5 bases from V and 0 bases from J, leaving 7 bases between. This CDR3 region has 14 residues. Germline assignment: CDR1 SEHNR and CDR2 FQNEAQ (reference sequence). CDR3 sequence: CASSLTANTGELFF. CDR3 nucleotide sequence: TGTGCCAGCAGCCTAACAGCGAACACCGGGGAGCTGTTTTTT. The variable domain in full, completed from reference TRBV7-9 and TRBJ2-2, reads DTGVSQNPRHKITKRGQNVTFRCDPISEHNRLYWYRQTLGQGPEFLTYFQNEAQLEKSRLLSDRFSAERPKGSFSTLEIQRTEQGDSAMYLCASSLTANTGELFFGEGSRLTVL.